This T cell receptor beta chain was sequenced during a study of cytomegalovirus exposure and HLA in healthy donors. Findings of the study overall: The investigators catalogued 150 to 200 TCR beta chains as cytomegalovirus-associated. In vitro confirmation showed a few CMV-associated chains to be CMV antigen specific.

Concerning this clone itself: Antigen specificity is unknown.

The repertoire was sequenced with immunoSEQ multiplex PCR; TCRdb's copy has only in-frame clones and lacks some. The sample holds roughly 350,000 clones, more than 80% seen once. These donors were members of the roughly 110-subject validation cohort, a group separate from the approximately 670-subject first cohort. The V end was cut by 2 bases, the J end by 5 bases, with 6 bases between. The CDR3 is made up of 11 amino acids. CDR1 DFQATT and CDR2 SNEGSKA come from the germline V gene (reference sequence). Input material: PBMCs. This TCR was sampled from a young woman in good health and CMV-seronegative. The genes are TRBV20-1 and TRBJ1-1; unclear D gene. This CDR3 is CSARIVTEAFF. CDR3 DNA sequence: TGCAGTGCTAGAATAGTTACTGAAGCTTTCTTT.